Detailed here is one T cell receptor (beta chain). The data are from a study of T cells expressing NK-cell markers. Scientists made TCR beta cDNA using 5'RACE template switching with UMIs. TCRdb reanalyzed the 5' RACE reads, giving one entry per CDR3 protein sequence and no DNA. This repertoire comprises roughly 180,000 distinct CDR3 sequences; its ten largest clones make up 20%. Germline V CDR1 and CDR2: SGDLS, YYNGEE. The CDR3 has 12 residues. This receptor was obtained from a man aged 18-69 years in good health. The V call is TRBV9, the J call TRBJ2-7. Sequences were obtained from blood T cells: a sorted CD56 or NKG2C T cell subset, CD4+ or CD8+ T cells, or bulk PBMC T cells (not recorded which). Here the CDR3 reads CASSVNSYEQYF. The variable domain in full, completed from reference TRBV9 and TRBJ2-7, reads DSGVTQTPKHLITATGQRVTLRCSPRSGDLSVYWYQQSLDQGLQFLIQYYNGEERAKGNILERFSAQQFPDLHSELNLSSLELGDSALYFCASSVNSYEQYFGPGTRLTVT.